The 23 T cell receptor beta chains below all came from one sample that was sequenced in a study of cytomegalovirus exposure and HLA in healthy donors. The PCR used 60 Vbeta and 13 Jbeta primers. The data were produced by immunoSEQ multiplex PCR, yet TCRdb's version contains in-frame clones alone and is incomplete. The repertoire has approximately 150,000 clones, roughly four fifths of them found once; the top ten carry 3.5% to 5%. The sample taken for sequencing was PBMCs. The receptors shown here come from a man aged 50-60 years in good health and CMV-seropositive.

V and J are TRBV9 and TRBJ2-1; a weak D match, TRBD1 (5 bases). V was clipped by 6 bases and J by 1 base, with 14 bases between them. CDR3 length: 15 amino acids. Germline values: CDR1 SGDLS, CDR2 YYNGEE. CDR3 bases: TGTGCCAGCACCCTTTTAGGGGCTTCCTACAATGAGCAGTTCTTC. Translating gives CASTLLGASYNEQFF.

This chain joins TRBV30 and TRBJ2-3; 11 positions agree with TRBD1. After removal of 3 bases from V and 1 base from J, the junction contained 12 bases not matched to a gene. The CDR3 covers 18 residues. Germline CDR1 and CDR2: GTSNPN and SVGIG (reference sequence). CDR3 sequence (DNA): TGTGCCTGGAGCTCTTGGGGACAGGGGGTATATGGCACAGATACGCAGTATTTT. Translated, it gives CAWSSWGQGVYGTDTQYF.

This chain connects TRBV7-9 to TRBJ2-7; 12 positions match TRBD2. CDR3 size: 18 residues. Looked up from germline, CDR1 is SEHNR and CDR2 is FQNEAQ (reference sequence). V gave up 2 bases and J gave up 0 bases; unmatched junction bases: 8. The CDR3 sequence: CASSLSETSGGPSYEQYF. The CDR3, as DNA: TGTGCCAGCAGCTTATCCGAGACTAGCGGGGGCCCCTCCTACGAGCAGTACTTC.

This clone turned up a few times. The CDR3 reads CASSEGLAAGTYEQYF. CDR3 nucleotides: TGTGCCAGCAGTGAAGGACTAGCGGCCGGCACCTACGAGCAGTACTTC. The J gene is TRBJ2-7, the V gene TRBV2; 9 nucleotides line up with TRBD2. After removal of 1 base from V and 2 bases from J, the junction contained 6 bases not matched to a gene. CDR1 and CDR2 (germline): SNHLY, FYNNEI. This CDR3 spans 16 amino acids.

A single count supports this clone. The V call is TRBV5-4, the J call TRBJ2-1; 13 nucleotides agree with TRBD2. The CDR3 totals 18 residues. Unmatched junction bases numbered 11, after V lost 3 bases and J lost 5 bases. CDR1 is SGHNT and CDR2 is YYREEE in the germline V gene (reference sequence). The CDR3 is CASSSALTSGGNHNEQFF. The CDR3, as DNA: TGTGCCAGCAGCTCCGCGCTGACTAGCGGGGGGAATCACAATGAGCAGTTCTTC.

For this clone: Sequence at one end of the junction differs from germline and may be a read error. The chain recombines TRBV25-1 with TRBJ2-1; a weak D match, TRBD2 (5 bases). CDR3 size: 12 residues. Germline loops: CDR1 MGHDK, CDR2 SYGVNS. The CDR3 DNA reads TGTGCCAGCAGTGGAGGACTTGTCCTTGGGCTCTTC. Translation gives CASSGGLVLGLF.

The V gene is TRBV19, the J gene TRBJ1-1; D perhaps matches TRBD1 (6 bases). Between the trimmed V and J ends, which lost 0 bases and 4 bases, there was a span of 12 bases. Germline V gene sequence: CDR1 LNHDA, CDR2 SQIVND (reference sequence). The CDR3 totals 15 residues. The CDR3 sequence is CASSIDGGGRTEAFF. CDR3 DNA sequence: TGTGCCAGTAGTATAGATGGGGGGGGGCGCACTGAAGCTTTCTTT.

The CDR3 DNA sequence: TGTGCCAGCAGGGTACTTCCTGGAAACACCATATATTTT. Protein: CASRVLPGNTIYF. The chain carries TRBV2 and TRBJ1-3; D uncertain. Germline CDR1 SNHLY, CDR2 FYNNEI. V lost 6 bases and J 2 bases, leaving 8 bases between the germline ends. The length of the CDR3 is 13 residues.

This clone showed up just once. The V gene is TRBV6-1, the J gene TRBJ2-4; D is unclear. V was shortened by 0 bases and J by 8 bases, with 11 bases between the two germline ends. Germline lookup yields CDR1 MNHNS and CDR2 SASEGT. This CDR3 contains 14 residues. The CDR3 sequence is CASSEALPEDIQYF. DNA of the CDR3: TGTGCCAGCAGTGAAGCCCTTCCCGAGGACATTCAGTACTTC.

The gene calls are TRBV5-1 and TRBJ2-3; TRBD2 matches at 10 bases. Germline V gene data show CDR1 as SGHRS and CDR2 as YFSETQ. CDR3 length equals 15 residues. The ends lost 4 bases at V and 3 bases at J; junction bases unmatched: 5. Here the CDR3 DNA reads TGCGCCAGCAGCAAAAGCGGGGGGGCGACAGATACGCAGTATTTT. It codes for CASSKSGGATDTQYF.

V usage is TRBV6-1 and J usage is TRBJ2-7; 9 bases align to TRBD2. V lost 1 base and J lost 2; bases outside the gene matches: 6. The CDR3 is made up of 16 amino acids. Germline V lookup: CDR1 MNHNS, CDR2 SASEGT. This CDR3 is CASSEVLAGPTYEQYF. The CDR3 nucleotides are TGTGCCAGCAGTGAAGTTCTAGCGGGGCCAACCTACGAGCAGTACTTC.

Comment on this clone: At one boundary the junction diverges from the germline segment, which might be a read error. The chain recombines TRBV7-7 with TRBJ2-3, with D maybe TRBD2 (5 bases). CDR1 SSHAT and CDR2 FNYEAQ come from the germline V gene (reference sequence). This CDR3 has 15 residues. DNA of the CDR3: TGTGCTAGCAGCTTAGGTATTAGCGGCACAGATACGCAGTATTTT. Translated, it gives CASSLGISGTDTQYF.

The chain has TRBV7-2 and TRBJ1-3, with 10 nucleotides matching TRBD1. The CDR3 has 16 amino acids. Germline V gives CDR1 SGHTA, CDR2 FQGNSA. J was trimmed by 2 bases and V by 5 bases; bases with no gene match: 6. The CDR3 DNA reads TGTGCCAGCAGCCCAGTGACAGGGGGCACTGGAAACACCATATATTTT. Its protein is CASSPVTGGTGNTIYF. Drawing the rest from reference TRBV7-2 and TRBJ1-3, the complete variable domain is GAGVSQSPSNKVTEKGKDVELRCDPISGHTALYWYRQSLGQGLEFLIYFQGNSAPDKSGLPSDRFSAERTGGSVSTLTIQRTQQEDSAVYLCASSPVTGGTGNTIYFGEGSWLTVV.

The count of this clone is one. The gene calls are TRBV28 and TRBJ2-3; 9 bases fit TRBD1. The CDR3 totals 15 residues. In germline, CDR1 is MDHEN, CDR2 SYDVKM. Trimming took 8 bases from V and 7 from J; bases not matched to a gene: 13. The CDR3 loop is CASSPPGQGENTQYF. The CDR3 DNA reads TGTGCCAGCTCTCCGCCGGGACAGGGCGAGAATACGCAGTATTTT.

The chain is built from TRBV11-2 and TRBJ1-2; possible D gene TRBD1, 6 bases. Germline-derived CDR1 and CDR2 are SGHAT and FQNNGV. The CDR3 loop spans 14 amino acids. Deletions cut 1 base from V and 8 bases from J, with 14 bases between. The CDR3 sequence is CASSLGAGVGGYTF. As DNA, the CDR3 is TGTGCCAGCAGCTTAGGGGCAGGGGTGGGGGGCTACACCTTC.

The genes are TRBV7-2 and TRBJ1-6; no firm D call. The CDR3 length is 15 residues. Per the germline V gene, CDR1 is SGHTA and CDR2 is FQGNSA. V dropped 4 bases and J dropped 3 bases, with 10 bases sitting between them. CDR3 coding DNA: TGTGCCAGCAGCTCTAGCCGACGCTATAATTCACCCCTCCACTTT. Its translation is CASSSSRRYNSPLHF.

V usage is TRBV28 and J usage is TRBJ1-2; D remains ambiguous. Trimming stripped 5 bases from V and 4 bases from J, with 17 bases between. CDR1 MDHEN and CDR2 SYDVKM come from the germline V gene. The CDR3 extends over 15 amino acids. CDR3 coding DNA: TGTGCCAGCAGTAAGTCGGGAGGTGGGATCTATGGCTACACCTTC. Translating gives CASSKSGGGIYGYTF.

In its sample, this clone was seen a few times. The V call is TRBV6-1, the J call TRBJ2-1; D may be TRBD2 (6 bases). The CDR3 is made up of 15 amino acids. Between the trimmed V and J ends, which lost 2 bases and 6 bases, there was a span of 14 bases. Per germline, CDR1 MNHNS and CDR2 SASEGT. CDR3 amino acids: CASSEPTSVTNEQFF. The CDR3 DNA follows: TGTGCCAGCAGTGAACCGACTAGTGTTACCAATGAGCAGTTCTTC.

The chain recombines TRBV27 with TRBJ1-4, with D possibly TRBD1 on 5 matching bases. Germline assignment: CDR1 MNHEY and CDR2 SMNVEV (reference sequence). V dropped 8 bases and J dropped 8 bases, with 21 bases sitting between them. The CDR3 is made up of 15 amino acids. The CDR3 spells CASAPPAARGEKLFF. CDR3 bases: TGTGCCAGCGCCCCCCCGGCAGCAAGGGGCGAAAAACTGTTTTTT.

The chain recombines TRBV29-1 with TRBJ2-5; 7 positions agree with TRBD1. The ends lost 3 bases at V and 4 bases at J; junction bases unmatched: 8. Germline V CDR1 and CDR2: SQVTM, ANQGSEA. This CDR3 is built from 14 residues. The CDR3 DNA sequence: TGCAGCGTTGAGATAAGGACAGGTCGAGAGACCCAGTACTTC. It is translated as CSVEIRTGRETQYF.

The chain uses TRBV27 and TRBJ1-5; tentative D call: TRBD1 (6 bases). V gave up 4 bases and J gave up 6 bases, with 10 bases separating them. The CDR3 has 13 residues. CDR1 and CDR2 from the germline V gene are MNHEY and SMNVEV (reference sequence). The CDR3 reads CASSSGVGQPQHF. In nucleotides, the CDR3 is TGTGCCAGCAGTTCAGGGGTCGGTCAGCCCCAGCATTTT.

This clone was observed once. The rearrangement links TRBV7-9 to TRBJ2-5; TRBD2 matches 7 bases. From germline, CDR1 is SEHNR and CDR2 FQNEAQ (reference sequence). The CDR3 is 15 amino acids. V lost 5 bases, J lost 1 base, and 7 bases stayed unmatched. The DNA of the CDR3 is TGTGCCAGCAGCCCCCGGGACTACCTCCAAGAGACCCAGTACTTC. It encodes CASSPRDYLQETQYF.

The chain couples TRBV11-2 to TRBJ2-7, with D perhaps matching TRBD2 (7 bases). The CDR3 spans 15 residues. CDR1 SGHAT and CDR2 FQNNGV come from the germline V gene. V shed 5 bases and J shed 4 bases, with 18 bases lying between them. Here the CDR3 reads CASSHAAGGQYEQYF. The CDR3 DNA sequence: TGTGCCAGCAGCCATGCCGCCGGGGGGCAATACGAGCAGTACTTC. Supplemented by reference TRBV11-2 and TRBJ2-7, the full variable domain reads EAGVAQSPRYKIIEKRQSVAFWCNPISGHATLYWYQQILGQGPKLLIQFQNNGVVDDSQLPKDRFSAERLKGVDSTLKIQPAKLEDSAVYLCASSHAAGGQYEQYFGPGTRLTVT.